Below are 27 T cell receptor beta chains sequenced from a single sample in a study of blood T cell repertoires in COVID-19. This table comes from immunoSEQ multiplex PCR, and its TCRdb copy is limited to in-frame clones, with some not included. The sample has fewer than 250,000 clones, over 75% seen once; the top ten hold about 4%. Sample: PBMCs or T cells enriched from blood (not recorded which). Receptors originate from a woman aged 25 to 39 who had been exposed to COVID-19.

The V call is TRBV9, the J call TRBJ2-4; 7 bases fit TRBD2. With 3 bases clipped from V and 0 bases from J, the junction kept 6 bases outside the gene matches. The CDR3 covers 16 residues. The V gene's germline CDR1 is SGDLS and CDR2 YYNGEE. The CDR3, as DNA: TGTGCCAGCAGCGACAGCGGGAACCTAGCCAAAAACATTCAGTACTTC. This sequence encodes CASSDSGNLAKNIQYF. Full variable domain (outside the CDR3, taken from reference TRBV9 and TRBJ2-4): DSGVTQTPKHLITATGQRVTLRCSPRSGDLSVYWYQQSLDQGLQFLIQYYNGEERAKGNILERFSAQQFPDLHSELNLSSLELGDSALYFCASSDSGNLAKNIQYFGAGTRLSVL.

The chain joins TRBV27 to TRBJ2-7, with TRBD1 identical over 9 bases. This CDR3 has 12 residues. Per the germline V gene, CDR1 is MNHEY and CDR2 is SMNVEV (reference sequence). The ends lost 10 bases at V and 0 bases at J; junction bases unmatched: 1. Here the CDR3 reads CATQGASYEQYF. The CDR3 DNA reads TGTGCCACACAGGGGGCCTCCTACGAGCAGTACTTC.

The rearrangement links TRBV6-5 to TRBJ1-4; 10 bases match TRBD1. Germline assignment: CDR1 MNHEY and CDR2 SVGAGI. J lost 8 bases, V lost 6 bases, and 3 bases had no gene match. The CDR3 totals 13 residues. The CDR3 protein is CASRGTGEEKLFF. DNA for the CDR3: TGTGCCAGCAGGGGGACAGGGGAAGAAAAACTGTTTTTT.

The chain recombines TRBV3-1 (or the pseudogene TRBV3-2) with TRBJ1-2; D remains ambiguous. Trimming took 1 base from V and 3 from J, leaving 6 bases between them. The germline gives CDR1 LGHDT, CDR2 YNNKEL (reference sequence). CDR3 length: 13 residues. CDR3 DNA sequence: TGTGCCAGCAGCCAAGTCAGATACTATGGCTACACCTTC. Its translation is CASSQVRYYGYTF.

This clone was observed once. CDR3: CASRSLGRSSGNTIYF. DNA for the CDR3: TGTGCCAGCAGATCCCTAGGTCGGAGCTCTGGAAACACCATATATTTT. V gene TRBV27 combines with J gene TRBJ1-3; no clear D gene. The V gene lost 6 bases and the J gene lost 0 bases, with 15 bases spanning the gap. Germline V gene lookup returns CDR1 MNHEY and CDR2 SMNVEV (reference sequence). The CDR3 sequence is 16 residues long.

J is TRBJ2-7 and V is TRBV5-4; TRBD2 matches 14 bases. V lost 3 bases, J lost 7 bases, and 6 bases stayed unmatched. This CDR3 spans 15 amino acids. CDR1 and CDR2 (germline): SGHNT, YYREEE (reference sequence). CDR3 sequence reads: CASSSGLAGAGEQYF. CDR3 nucleotide sequence: TGTGCCAGCAGCTCGGGACTAGCGGGAGCGGGGGAGCAGTACTTC.

The rearrangement links TRBV18 to TRBJ1-1, with D perhaps TRBD1 (5 bases). This CDR3 comprises 15 residues. The germline V and J ends were trimmed by 3 bases and 1 base, with 12 bases remaining between them. The V gene's germline CDR1 is KGHSH and CDR2 LQKENI. This CDR3 is CASSPAGRKNTEAFF. DNA of the CDR3: TGTGCCAGCTCACCCGCGGGACGGAAGAACACTGAAGCTTTCTTT.

Only a few counts were recorded for this clone. V and J are TRBV9 and TRBJ1-6, with TRBD1 matching 9 bases. The germline gives CDR1 SGDLS, CDR2 YYNGEE. V lost 3 bases, J lost 9 bases, and 1 base stayed unmatched. This CDR3 spans 13 amino acids. CDR3 coding DNA: TGTGCCAGCAGCGGGACAGGGGTTTCACCCCTCCACTTT. This translates into CASSGTGVSPLHF.

The V and J genes are TRBV5-1 and TRBJ2-7; 9 nucleotides line up with TRBD1. The V gene's germline CDR1 is SGHRS and CDR2 YFSETQ. V lost 7 bases to trimming and J lost 0 bases; unmatched junction nucleotides: 5. There are 14 residues in the CDR3. CDR3 sequence reads: CASSGTGFSYEQYF. The CDR3 DNA reads as TGCGCCAGCTCCGGGACAGGGTTCTCCTACGAGCAGTACTTC.

This clone was recorded only once. The V call is TRBV19, the J call TRBJ1-1, with D tentatively TRBD1 (6 bases). V was pared by 7 bases and J by 6 bases, with 18 bases between. There are 14 residues in the CDR3. CDR1 and CDR2 from the germline V gene are LNHDA and SQIVND (reference sequence). CDR3 sequence (DNA): TGTGCCAGTAAAAACAGGGCGGATCTGGCTGAAGCTTTCTTT. The encoded protein is CASKNRADLAEAFF.

The chain uses TRBV12-5 and TRBJ1-1; 9 bases map to TRBD1. Germline CDR1 and CDR2: LGHNT and FRNRAP. Trimming removed 6 bases from V and 8 bases from J; junction bases left unmatched: 16. CDR3 length: 16 amino acids. This CDR3 reads CASGRRRQGGEVEAFF. CDR3 bases: TGTGCTAGTGGCCGACGAAGACAGGGGGGTGAGGTCGAAGCTTTCTTT.

Only one count was recorded for this clone. The chain has TRBV19 and TRBJ1-1, with D perhaps matching TRBD1 (5 bases). The germline gives CDR1 LNHDA, CDR2 SQIVND (reference sequence). Trimming removed 5 bases at V and 5 bases at J, with 24 bases between. The CDR3 has 17 amino acids. In nucleotides, the CDR3 is TGTGCCAGTAGTGGTACCCCGCGAACTTCTGGGGGGACTGAAGCTTTCTTT. This gives the protein CASSGTPRTSGGTEAFF.

The CDR3 sequence: CASGLVHIGGSNQPQHF. As DNA, the CDR3 is TGTGCTAGTGGTTTGGTACATATTGGCGGGAGCAATCAGCCCCAGCATTTT. The V and J genes are TRBV12-5 and TRBJ1-5; D is uncertain. CDR1 and CDR2 from the germline V gene are LGHNT and FRNRAP. Trimming left V 0 bases short and J 1 base short, with 13 bases between. This CDR3 has 17 residues.

The chain is built from TRBV15 and TRBJ1-5, with a possible D match to TRBD1 (6 bases). The CDR3 length is 16 residues. Between the trimmed V and J ends, which lost 0 bases and 2 bases, there was a span of 11 bases. Per the germline V gene, CDR1 is LNHNV and CDR2 is YYDKDF (reference sequence). This CDR3 reads CATSRDHRVGNQPQHF. CDR3 in DNA: TGTGCCACCAGCAGAGATCACAGGGTCGGCAATCAGCCCCAGCATTTT.

This clone appeared once. The chain couples TRBV29-1 to TRBJ2-6, with D tentatively TRBD1 (5 bases). V was trimmed by 5 bases and J by 0 bases, leaving 17 bases between them. CDR3 length: 17 residues. CDR1 is SQVTM, CDR2 ANQGSEA, per germline. The CDR3 region is CSVKVGEGPSGANVLTF. CDR3 DNA sequence: TGCAGCGTTAAAGTAGGGGAAGGCCCCTCTGGGGCCAACGTCCTGACTTTC. Based on the CDR3 plus reference TRBV29-1 and TRBJ2-6, the full variable domain is SAVISQKPSRDICQRGTSLTIQCQVDSQVTMMFWYRQQPGQSLTLIATANQGSEATYESGFVIDKFPISRPNLTFSTLTVSNMSPEDSSIYLCSVKVGEGPSGANVLTFGAGSRLTVL.

In this sample, this clone turned up once. The rearrangement joins TRBV6-2 or TRBV6-3 to TRBJ2-1; 9 bases are a match to TRBD1. Per germline, CDR1 MNHEY and CDR2 SVGEGT. The CDR3 covers 19 residues. V lost 5 bases to trimming and J lost 3 bases; unmatched junction nucleotides: 17. The CDR3 sequence is CASSNHRGRLSRGYNEQFF. CDR3 nucleotide sequence: TGTGCCAGCAGTAACCACAGGGGGCGCCTTTCACGCGGCTACAATGAGCAGTTCTTC.

The V and J genes are TRBV6-5 and TRBJ1-2, with a weak D call TRBD1 (5 bases). The germline V gene encodes CDR1 MNHEY and CDR2 SVGAGI. CDR3 length: 14 amino acids. V lost 0 bases and J 4 bases, leaving 9 bases between the germline ends. The CDR3, as DNA: TGTGCCAGCAGTTACTCGAGTAGGGGCTATGGCTACACCTTC. Amino acids: CASSYSSRGYGYTF.

The chain uses TRBV2 and TRBJ2-2; possible D gene TRBD1, 5 bases. Trimming pared 0 bases from V and 4 bases from J, leaving 9 bases between. The CDR3 is made up of 15 amino acids. Germline CDR1 reads SNHLY; CDR2 reads FYNNEI. The CDR3 protein is CASSEAMQGTGELFF. CDR3 in DNA: TGTGCCAGCAGTGAAGCGATGCAGGGCACCGGGGAGCTGTTTTTT.

This chain links TRBV2 with TRBJ1-2; D not resolved. Deletions cut 3 bases from V and 2 bases from J, with 10 bases between. Germline values: CDR1 SNHLY, CDR2 FYNNEI. The CDR3 spans 14 residues. CDR3 region: CASSDNGLNYGYTF. CDR3 DNA: TGTGCCAGCAGTGATAATGGACTCAACTATGGCTACACCTTC.

The chain is built from TRBV21-1 and TRBJ1-2. TRBV21-1 corresponds to a pseudogene. CDR3 length: 15 amino acids. The DNA for the CDR3 is TGTGCCAGCAGCAGGGGAGGAGAGTACTATTATGGCTACACCTTC. This sequence encodes CASSRGGEYYYGYTF.

This clone showed up just a few times. The chain's CDR3 is CATSRDRTVYEQYF. Written as DNA, the CDR3 is TGTGCCACCAGCAGAGATCGGACAGTCTACGAGCAGTACTTC. The genes are TRBV15 and TRBJ2-7, with a weak D call TRBD1 (6 bases). Trimming pared 0 bases from V and 3 bases from J, leaving 9 bases between. CDR3 size: 14 residues. Germline V lookup: CDR1 LNHNV, CDR2 YYDKDF (reference sequence).

The J gene is TRBJ2-7, the V gene TRBV2, with D unclear. Germline assignment: CDR1 SNHLY and CDR2 FYNNEI. V gave up 8 bases and J gave up 6 bases, with 11 bases separating them. This CDR3 has 11 amino acids. The CDR3 sequence: CASQFSSEQYF. The CDR3 DNA reads TGTGCCAGCCAGTTTTCTAGCGAGCAGTACTTC.

V gene TRBV5-4 combines with J gene TRBJ2-5; 9 positions match TRBD2. Germline V lookup: CDR1 SGHNT, CDR2 YYREEE (reference sequence). V dropped 0 bases and J dropped 2; count of bases not matched to a gene: 5. The length of the CDR3 is 16 residues. DNA for the CDR3: TGTGCCAGCAGCTTGGCCGGAAGCGGGAGGCAAGAGACCCAGTACTTC. It translates to CASSLAGSGRQETQYF.

The V call is TRBV13, the J call TRBJ2-6; D gene unclear. Germline V gene sequence: CDR1 PRHDT, CDR2 FYEKMQ (reference sequence). The CDR3 is 13 residues long. V was trimmed by 4 bases and J by 2 bases, leaving 3 bases between them. The CDR3 DNA follows: TGTGCCAGCAGCTCAACTGGGGCCAACGTCCTGACTTTC. It yields the protein CASSSTGANVLTF.

The rearrangement links TRBV19 to TRBJ2-7; 10 nucleotides line up with TRBD1. Trimming cost V 5 bases and J 2 bases; bases outside gene matches: 24. The CDR3 loop spans 21 amino acids. The germline V gene has CDR1 LNHDA and CDR2 SQIVND (reference sequence). The CDR3 DNA reads TGTGCCAGTAGTCCAACATACCGAAGACAGGGGGCATTTAAGCCTCCCTACGAGCAGTACTTC. It codes for CASSPTYRRQGAFKPPYEQYF.

The sample holds a few counts of this clone. This sequence joins TRBV2 and TRBJ1-2; D is unresolved. V lost 4 bases to trimming and J lost 8 bases, with 11 bases between them. Per the germline V gene, CDR1 is SNHLY and CDR2 is FYNNEI. CDR3 length: 12 residues. Here the CDR3 reads CASSAEGGGYTF. CDR3 DNA sequence: TGTGCCAGCAGTGCGGAGGGAGGAGGCTACACCTTC. Full variable domain (outside the CDR3, taken from reference TRBV2 and TRBJ1-2): EPEVTQTPSHQVTQMGQEVILRCVPISNHLYFYWYRQILGQKVEFLVSFYNNEISEKSEIFDDQFSVERPDGSNFTLKIRSTKLEDSAMYFCASSAEGGGYTFGSGTRLTVV.

This clone was seen once. V is TRBV7-2 and J is TRBJ2-5; 10 bases are a match to TRBD2. V shed 5 bases and J 5 bases; nucleotides not matched to a gene: 11. Per germline, CDR1 SGHTA and CDR2 FQGNSA. CDR3 length: 16 amino acids. CDR3 in amino acids: CASSPQREGPLETQYF. The CDR3 DNA sequence: TGTGCCAGCAGCCCCCAGCGGGAGGGCCCTCTGGAGACCCAGTACTTC. Complete variable domain (other parts from reference TRBV7-2 and TRBJ2-5): GAGVSQSPSNKVTEKGKDVELRCDPISGHTALYWYRQSLGQGLEFLIYFQGNSAPDKSGLPSDRFSAERTGGSVSTLTIQRTQQEDSAVYLCASSPQREGPLETQYFGPGTRLLVL.